The text below deals with one T cell receptor beta chain. The sample originates from a study of T cells expressing NK-cell markers. The CDR3 is 14 amino acids. 5'RACE template switching with UMIs produced the TCR beta cDNA. Each CDR3 protein gets one entry in TCRdb, which reprocessed the 5' RACE reads and gives no DNA. The sample has about 460,000 distinct CDR3 sequences. The V and J genes are TRBV12-3 or TRBV12-4 and TRBJ2-3. The source material was blood T cells: a sorted CD56 or NKG2C T cell subset, CD4+ or CD8+ T cells, or bulk PBMC T cells (not recorded which). This sequence was found in a woman in her fifties or sixties in good health. The CDR3 is CASSFLGRVDTQYF.